This T cell receptor (beta chain) emerged from a study of graft-versus-host responses after intestinal transplantation. Study summary: Tacrolimus plus steroids were given to all recipients for 3 to 4 years, preceded by anti-thymocyte globulin induction.

Whole-study results and caveats: High graft-versus-host to host-versus-graft clonal ratios were seen in allografts of patients with graft-donor T cell macrochimerism. Early after transplant, HvG clones declined as circulating GvH clones peaked. Recipient-marrow GvH clones were detected, some having first appeared in ileum or blood.

The CDR3 covers 22 residues. The germline V gene has CDR1 SNHLY and CDR2 FYNNEI. V lost 3 bases and J 4 bases, leaving 36 bases between the germline ends. Sequencing was performed with immunoSEQ multiplex PCR; in TCRdb, only in-frame clones are kept and a portion is missing. The top ten hold around 7.7% of the sample, which has roughly 4,500 clones, around 77% seen once. Grafts had their tissue processed, releasing intraepithelial and lamina propria lymphocytes. This clone was detected once. Antigen: not known. The sequence derives from a human patient who received an intestinal transplant, so some T cells may come from the graft donor. The gene calls are TRBV2 and TRBJ1-2; the D gene is possibly TRBD1 (6 bases). The sequences come from ileum tissue, collected 9 days after transplant. The CDR3 nucleotides are TGTGCCAGCAGTGATTGGACGTTCAGTGAAGGACAGTCACGACCGGGCGGCTATGGCTACACCTTC. This sequence encodes CASSDWTFSEGQSRPGGYGYTF.